A selection of T cell receptor beta chains follows, all from one sample in a study of blood T cell repertoires in COVID-19. Profiling relied on immunoSEQ multiplex PCR, and the TCRdb table lists in-frame clones only, not all of them. The sample gives approximately 170,000 clones, 86% of which show up once; more than 7.5% is in the top ten. The sequenced sample was peripheral blood. The receptor source for this set is a man aged 45-65 years with active or convalescent COVID-19. Both conserved end residues are part of each CDR3. Each record gives: V gene, J gene, D gene, clone size, CDR3 protein, CDR3 DNA. A D gene is named only where the DNA matches it firmly. Only part of the rows carry a size: once, few, many, or a class if the clone is expanded.

v_gene: TRBV6-5; j_gene: TRBJ1-2; d_gene: TRBD1; abundance: once; CDR3aa: CASRVRQGDGYTF; CDR3nt: TGTGCCAGCAGGGTTCGACAGGGGGATGGCTACACCTTC
v_gene: TRBV24-1; j_gene: TRBJ2-7; d_gene: TRBD1; abundance: .; CDR3aa: CATSDSGTGFGQYF; CDR3nt: TGTGCCACCAGTGATTCCGGGACAGGGTTCGGGCAGTACTTC
v_gene: TRBV11-2; j_gene: TRBJ2-1; d_gene: TRBD2; abundance: .; CDR3aa: CASSFGSSGNYNEQFF; CDR3nt: TGTGCCAGCAGCTTTGGGTCTAGCGGAAATTACAATGAGCAGTTCTTC
v_gene: TRBV9; j_gene: TRBJ1-2; d_gene: TRBD1; abundance: .; CDR3aa: CASSPQGAPYGYTF; CDR3nt: TGTGCCAGCAGCCCCCAGGGGGCGCCATATGGCTACACCTTC
v_gene: TRBV27; j_gene: TRBJ1-6; d_gene: TRBD1; abundance: .; CDR3aa: CASRRQGLSSYNSPLHF; CDR3nt: TGTGCCAGCAGAAGACAGGGTTTGAGCTCCTATAATTCACCCCTCCACTTT
v_gene: TRBV18; j_gene: TRBJ2-3; d_gene: .; abundance: .; CDR3aa: CASSLGSTDTQYF; CDR3nt: TGTGCCAGCTCCCTAGGTAGCACAGATACGCAGTATTTT
v_gene: TRBV21-1; j_gene: TRBJ1-6; d_gene: .; abundance: .; CDR3aa: CASSKGQGRSPLHF; CDR3nt: TGTGCCAGCAGCAAGGGACAGGGAAGATCACCCCTCCACTTT
v_gene: TRBV5-1; j_gene: TRBJ1-1; d_gene: .; abundance: few; CDR3aa: CASSSGQYTEAFF; CDR3nt: TGCGCCAGCAGTTCCGGACAGTACACTGAAGCTTTCTTT
v_gene: TRBV14; j_gene: TRBJ1-6; d_gene: .; abundance: .; CDR3aa: CASSQEAPEVWSPLHF; CDR3nt: TGTGCCAGCAGCCAAGAAGCCCCGGAGGTTTGGTCACCCCTCCACTTT
v_gene: TRBV19; j_gene: TRBJ1-1; d_gene: .; abundance: .; CDR3aa: CASSITQGLNTEAFF; CDR3nt: TGTGCCAGTAGTATAACTCAGGGGTTGAACACTGAAGCTTTCTTT
v_gene: TRBV11-2; j_gene: TRBJ1-1; d_gene: .; abundance: .; CDR3aa: CASSTGNTEAFF; CDR3nt: TGTGCCAGCAGCACAGGGAACACTGAAGCTTTCTTT
v_gene: TRBV6-5; j_gene: TRBJ1-3; d_gene: .; abundance: .; CDR3aa: CASSTVFGNTIYF; CDR3nt: TGTGCCAGCAGCACAGTCTTTGGAAACACCATATATTTT
v_gene: TRBV6-6; j_gene: TRBJ1-2; d_gene: TRBD1; abundance: few; CDR3aa: CASTSIGTGDGYGYTF; CDR3nt: TGTGCCAGCACCTCAATCGGGACAGGGGATGGCTATGGCTACACCTTC
v_gene: TRBV19; j_gene: TRBJ1-2; d_gene: .; abundance: .; CDR3aa: CASSQTEPGYTF; CDR3nt: TGTGCCAGTAGCCAAACAGAACCTGGCTACACCTTC
v_gene: TRBV28; j_gene: TRBJ2-6; d_gene: .; abundance: few; CDR3aa: CATGETRGANVLTF; CDR3nt: TGTGCAACCGGCGAGACAAGGGGGGCCAACGTCCTGACTTTC
v_gene: TRBV7-2; j_gene: TRBJ2-5; d_gene: TRBD1; abundance: .; CDR3aa: CASSFRDSKETQYF; CDR3nt: TGTGCCAGCAGCTTCCGGGACAGCAAAGAGACCCAGTACTTC
v_gene: TRBV30; j_gene: TRBJ2-3; d_gene: TRBD2; abundance: .; CDR3aa: CAWDPGLARFTDTQYF; CDR3nt: TGTGCCTGGGACCCCGGACTAGCGAGATTCACAGATACGCAGTATTTT
v_gene: TRBV9; j_gene: TRBJ2-1; d_gene: TRBD2; abundance: .; CDR3aa: CASSVLLAGYNEQFF; CDR3nt: TGTGCCAGCAGCGTATTGCTAGCGGGGTACAATGAGCAGTTCTTC
v_gene: TRBV7-6; j_gene: TRBJ2-5; d_gene: .; abundance: .; CDR3aa: CASSFGQGGQETQYF; CDR3nt: TGTGCCAGCAGCTTCGGGCAGGGAGGCCAAGAGACCCAGTACTTC
v_gene: TRBV5-4; j_gene: TRBJ1-6; d_gene: .; abundance: .; CDR3aa: CASSLGQGGIGAPLHF; CDR3nt: TGTGCCAGCAGCTTGGGGCAGGGAGGGATTGGGGCACCCCTCCACTTT
v_gene: TRBV27; j_gene: TRBJ2-5; d_gene: TRBD1; abundance: .; CDR3aa: CASTRTGQETQYF; CDR3nt: TGTGCCAGCACCAGGACAGGACAAGAGACCCAGTACTTC
v_gene: TRBV5-6; j_gene: TRBJ1-2; d_gene: TRBD1; abundance: .; CDR3aa: CASSFQGAEASYGYTF; CDR3nt: TGTGCCAGCAGCTTCCAGGGGGCGGAGGCCTCTTATGGCTACACCTTC